A single sample is the source of the 5 T cell receptor beta chains below, sequenced in a study of blood T cell repertoires in COVID-19. Method: immunoSEQ multiplex PCR; TCRdb's copy keeps in-frame clones and lacks some. The table has some 230,000 clones, about 81% seen once. Sequencing was performed on peripheral blood. All receptors come from an elderly woman with COVID-19, enrolled during active disease.

This chain joins TRBV4-1 and TRBJ2-5; TRBD1 matches at 7 bases. The CDR3 extends over 15 amino acids. J gave up 0 bases and V 1 base, and 2 bases lay outside the gene matches. Germline V lookup: CDR1 MGHRA, CDR2 YSYEKL. The CDR3 sequence is CASSQGDRHQETQYF. The CDR3 DNA is TGCGCCAGCAGCCAAGGGGACAGACACCAAGAGACCCAGTACTTC.

V and J are TRBV7-8 and TRBJ2-1, with 9 bases fitting TRBD2. In germline, CDR1 is SGHVS, CDR2 FQNEAQ. V lost 5 bases and J lost 9; bases outside the gene matches: 14. The CDR3 covers 16 residues. The CDR3 DNA reads as TGTGCCAGCAGCCCGGTAGCGGGAGCCGGATCGGGTGAGCAGTTCTTC. It yields the protein CASSPVAGAGSGEQFF. Filled out from reference TRBV7-8 and TRBJ2-1, the complete variable domain reads GAGVSQSPRYKVAKRGQDVALRCDPISGHVSLFWYQQALGQGPEFLTYFQNEAQLDKSGLPSDRFFAERPEGSVSTLKIQRTQQEDSAVYLCASSPVAGAGSGEQFFGPGTRLTVL.

The chain employs TRBV19 and TRBJ1-2; D remains unclear. V lost 5 bases and J 5 bases, leaving 9 bases between the germline ends. Germline V gene lookup returns CDR1 LNHDA and CDR2 SQIVND (reference sequence). The CDR3 runs to 12 residues. CDR3 in amino acids: CASSQTAYGYTF. CDR3 sequence (DNA): TGTGCCAGTAGTCAAACCGCGTATGGCTACACCTTC.

This clone was counted a few times. The V and J genes are TRBV13 and TRBJ1-1; D is unclear. Germline assignment: CDR1 PRHDT and CDR2 FYEKMQ (reference sequence). The CDR3 consists of 12 residues. V dropped 3 bases and J dropped 2 bases, with 4 bases sitting between them. The CDR3: CASSFRNTEAFF. CDR3 bases: TGTGCCAGCAGCTTTAGAAACACTGAAGCTTTCTTT.

This clone was found once. DNA for the CDR3: TGCGCCAGCAGCCCTGAGGGGGGGAGGAACTATGGCTACACCTTC. As protein: CASSPEGGRNYGYTF. The V gene is TRBV5-1, the J gene TRBJ1-2; possibly TRBD1 for D (6 bases). Germline-derived CDR1 and CDR2 are SGHRS and YFSETQ. V gave up 4 bases and J gave up 2 bases, with 15 bases separating them. CDR3 length equals 15 residues. Combining the CDR3 with reference TRBV5-1 and TRBJ1-2 gives the whole variable domain KAGVTQTPRYLIKTRGQQVTLSCSPISGHRSVSWYQQTPGQGLQFLFEYFSETQRNKGNFPGRFSGRQFSNSRSEMNVSTLELGDSALYLCASSPEGGRNYGYTFGSGTRLTVV.